This entry lists 10 T cell receptor beta chains sequenced from one sample in a study of T cells in Graves' hyperthyroidism and ophthalmopathy. TCR beta CDR3 region amplification was performed from RNA transcripts. Carried out on the TCR CDR3, a first-round RT-PCR used the HTBI primer set. TCRdb independently ran MiXCR on the multiplex PCR reads; one entry per CDR3 protein. The data contain 500,000 to 700,000 distinct CDR3 sequences, around 15% of them seen just once; the ten biggest clones take up 15% to 20%. The specimen sequenced was blood. These TCRs come from a woman under 30 with Graves' hyperthyroidism.

This clonotype has more than one count but fewer than ten. The V call is TRBV5-5, the J call TRBJ1-3; 8 nucleotides agree with TRBD1. V lost 5 bases and J lost 0; bases outside the gene matches: 7. This CDR3 spans 16 amino acids. Germline values: CDR1 SGHKS, CDR2 YYEKEE (reference sequence). The DNA of the CDR3 is TGTGCCAGCAGTTTTGGACAGGGCTACTCTGGAAACACCATATATTTT. As protein: CASSFGQGYSGNTIYF.

This clonotype came up many times. V gene TRBV6-1 combines with J gene TRBJ2-2; TRBD1 agrees at 11 bases. Unmatched junction bases numbered 6, after V lost 5 bases and J lost 7 bases. Germline CDR1 is MNHNS and CDR2 is SASEGT. This CDR3 is built from 15 residues. This CDR3 reads CASSSGQGAVGELFF. The CDR3, as DNA: TGTGCCAGCAGTAGTGGACAGGGGGCCGTCGGGGAGCTGTTTTTT.

The V call is TRBV4-1, the J call TRBJ2-7; possible D gene TRBD1, 5 bases. Germline CDR1 MGHRA, CDR2 YSYEKL. V was cut by 1 base and J by 7 bases, with 17 bases left in between. CDR3 length: 15 residues. CDR3 loop: CASSQGAPLKGEQYF. DNA of the CDR3: TGCGCCAGCAGCCAAGGCGCACCTCTCAAGGGGGAGCAGTACTTC.

This clonotype was observed at least ten times. The chain is built from TRBV28 and TRBJ2-7; 8 nucleotides agree with TRBD2. CDR1 is MDHEN and CDR2 is SYDVKM in the germline V gene. CDR3 length: 16 amino acids. V was pared by 4 bases and J by 5 bases, with 13 bases of the junction left unmatched. CDR3 sequence: CASSYPPGLGADEQYF. CDR3 sequence (DNA): TGTGCCAGCAGTTACCCCCCGGGACTAGGAGCCGACGAGCAGTACTTC.

V gene TRBV5-1 combines with J gene TRBJ2-4; TRBD2 matches at 10 bases. The ends lost 5 bases at V and 2 bases at J; junction bases unmatched: 13. This CDR3 is built from 18 residues. CDR1 is SGHRS, CDR2 YFSETQ, per germline. The CDR3: CASSSRTSGEPSKNIQYF. The CDR3 DNA follows: TGCGCCAGCAGTTCCCGGACTAGCGGAGAACCCTCCAAAAACATTCAGTACTTC.

The chain employs TRBV12-3 or TRBV12-4 and TRBJ2-3; D gene uncertain. The CDR3 has 15 residues. V was pared by 7 bases and J by 3 bases, with 17 bases between. The CDR3 DNA reads TGTGCCAGCATTGGCGGATTCGGATTGACAGATACGCAGTATTTT. Protein product: CASIGGFGLTDTQYF.

This clonotype was counted many times. This chain links TRBV18 with TRBJ2-1; D is possibly TRBD1 (5 bases). The CDR3 is made up of 14 amino acids. Germline lookup yields CDR1 KGHSH and CDR2 LQKENI. V was shortened by 3 bases and J by 10 bases, with 16 bases between the two germline ends. The CDR3 DNA follows: TGTGCCAGCTCACCTGTGGACACTCGTGAGGAGCAGTTCTTC. This sequence encodes CASSPVDTREEQFF. Complete variable domain (other parts from reference TRBV18 and TRBJ2-1): NAGVMQNPRHLVRRRGQEARLRCSPMKGHSHVYWYRQLPEEGLKFMVYLQKENIIDESGMPKERFSAEFPKEGPSILRIQQVVRGDSAAYFCASSPVDTREEQFFGPGTRLTVL.

At least ten counts were recorded for this clonotype. The rearrangement uses TRBV20-1 and TRBJ2-3; 12 bases fit TRBD2. V lost 1 base, J lost 1 base, and 9 bases stayed unmatched. Germline V gives CDR1 DFQATT, CDR2 SNEGSKA (reference sequence). The CDR3 is 18 amino acids. The DNA of the CDR3 is TGCAGTGCTAGAGGACTAGCGGGAGTGGGGCGTCGCACAGATACGCAGTATTTT. Translated, it gives CSARGLAGVGRRTDTQYF.

Comment on this clonotype: A much more abundant neighbour one base away suggests this may be a read error. The CDR3 region has the DNA TGTGCCAGCAGTCCCTGGACAGGGGGCCTCTATGGCTACACCTTC. Amino acid sequence: CASSPWTGGLYGYTF. The chain couples TRBV28 to TRBJ1-2, with 11 bases lining up with TRBD1. The CDR3 sequence is 15 residues long. CDR1 MDHEN and CDR2 SYDVKM come from the germline V gene. The trim removed 5 bases at V and 4 bases at J, leaving 6 bases unmatched.

A few counts support this clonotype. The chain has TRBV10-3 and TRBJ1-1; 9 bases agree with TRBD1. The junction had 6 bases not matched to a gene; V was cut back by 5 bases and J by 5 bases. CDR3 length: 14 residues. Germline loops: CDR1 ENHRY, CDR2 SYGVKD. The CDR3 DNA is TGTGCCATCAGTTTACAGGGGGCTTGGACTGAAGCTTTCTTT. It specifies CAISLQGAWTEAFF.